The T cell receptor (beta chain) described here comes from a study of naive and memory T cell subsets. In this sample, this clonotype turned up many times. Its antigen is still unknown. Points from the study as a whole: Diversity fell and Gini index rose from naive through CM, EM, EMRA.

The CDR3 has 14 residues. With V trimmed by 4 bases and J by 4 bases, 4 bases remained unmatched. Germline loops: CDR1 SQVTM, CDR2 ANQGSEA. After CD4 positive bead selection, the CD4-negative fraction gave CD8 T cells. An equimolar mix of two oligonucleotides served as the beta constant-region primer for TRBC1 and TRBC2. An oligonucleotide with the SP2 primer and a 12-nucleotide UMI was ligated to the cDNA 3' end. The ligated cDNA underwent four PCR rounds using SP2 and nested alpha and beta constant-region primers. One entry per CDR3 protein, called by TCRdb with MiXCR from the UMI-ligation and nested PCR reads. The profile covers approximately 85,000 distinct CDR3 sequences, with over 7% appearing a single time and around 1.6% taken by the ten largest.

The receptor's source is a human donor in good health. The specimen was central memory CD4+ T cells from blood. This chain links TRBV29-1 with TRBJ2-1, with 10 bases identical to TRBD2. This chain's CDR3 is CSVVRTSGYNEQFF. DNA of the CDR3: TGCAGCGTTGTCAGGACTAGCGGTTACAATGAGCAGTTCTTC.